This T cell receptor (beta chain) was profiled in a study of T cells in Graves' hyperthyroidism and ophthalmopathy. Germline lookup yields CDR1 MNHNS and CDR2 SASEGT. V lost 8 bases, J lost 4 bases, and 14 bases lay in between. CDR3 size: 13 residues. Not enrolled were patients with uncontrolled infection, other autoimmune disease, pregnancy or lactation. Roughly 9.1 ml of fresh peripheral blood supplied the PBMCs. From RNA transcripts, TCR beta CDR3 regions were amplified. The TCR CDR3 first-round RT-PCR relied on the HTBI primer set. TCRdb called the multiplex PCR reads again in MiXCR, with one record for every CDR3 protein. The sample includes under 350,000 distinct CDR3 sequences, 17% of them seen just once.

This chain joins TRBV6-1 and TRBJ2-5, with D uncertain. The sample taken for sequencing was blood. The clonotype originates from a woman aged 60-75 years with Graves' ophthalmopathy. The chain's CDR3 is CASRQALRETQYF. The CDR3 DNA follows: TGTGCCAGCCGCCAGGCTTTACGAGAGACCCAGTACTTC.